This entry lists 9 T cell receptor beta chains sequenced from one sample in a study of shared clonotypes between healthy human individuals. The repertoire was sequenced with immunoSEQ multiplex PCR; TCRdb's copy has only in-frame clones and lacks some. This table holds about 600,000 clones, around 77% found once. Sequencing used PBMCs. These receptor sequences come from a woman in her forties in good health. Some clones in this sample may be carry-over from other donors' samples.

The rearrangement joins TRBV6-1 to TRBJ1-2; D is possibly TRBD1 (6 bases). CDR3 size: 14 residues. Germline CDR1 and CDR2: MNHNS and SASEGT. Trimming removed 6 bases at V and 4 bases at J, with 15 bases between. The CDR3 loop is CASRWEGGGYGYTF. CDR3 in DNA: TGTGCCAGCAGGTGGGAGGGAGGGGGCTATGGCTACACCTTC.

J is TRBJ2-7 and V is TRBV28, with 9 bases matching TRBD2. V shed 11 bases and J 2 bases; nucleotides not matched to a gene: 16. Germline CDR1 MDHEN, CDR2 SYDVKM. This CDR3 has 16 amino acids. CDR3 in amino acids: CALKPPGAGGTYEQYF. CDR3 bases: TGTGCCCTCAAACCTCCGGGGGCGGGAGGGACCTACGAGCAGTACTTC.

The CDR3 DNA sequence: TGTGCCAGTAGTTCATCACGTAGGAGCTCCTACAATGAGCAGTTCTTC. Translation: CASSSSRRSSYNEQFF. This chain links TRBV19 with TRBJ2-1; no clear D gene. This CDR3 spans 16 amino acids. Germline CDR1 LNHDA, CDR2 SQIVND (reference sequence). Trimming took off 5 bases at V and 0 bases at J, with 14 bases between the two ends.

The chain is built from TRBV2 and TRBJ1-5; D is unclear. The V gene's germline CDR1 is SNHLY and CDR2 FYNNEI. The CDR3 is 13 amino acids. V shed 7 bases and J shed 4 bases, with 11 bases lying between them. The CDR3: CASTGIRNQPQHF. The CDR3 nucleotides are TGTGCCAGCACGGGAATTCGAAATCAGCCCCAGCATTTT.

The chain combines TRBV10-3 with TRBJ2-2; D is uncertain. With 7 bases removed from V and 7 bases from J, the gap between germline ends came to 7 bases. CDR3 length equals 11 residues. CDR1 ENHRY and CDR2 SYGVKD come from the germline V gene. The CDR3: CAITGNGELFF. The DNA for the CDR3 is TGTGCCATCACCGGTAACGGGGAGCTGTTTTTT.

The CDR3 DNA sequence: TGCGCCAGCAGCTTGGTCAGGGGGACGACTAATGAAAAACTGTTTTTT. Amino acids: CASSLVRGTTNEKLFF. The chain links TRBV5-1 to TRBJ1-4, with 7 bases matching TRBD1. V lost 0 bases to trimming and J lost 2 bases; unmatched junction nucleotides: 4. The CDR3 has 16 residues. CDR1 SGHRS and CDR2 YFSETQ come from the germline V gene.

This rearrangement joins TRBV29-1 to TRBJ2-1; 8 nucleotides match TRBD2. Germline V gene data show CDR1 as SQVTM and CDR2 as ANQGSEA. The trim removed 6 bases at V and 8 bases at J, leaving 6 bases unmatched. The CDR3 runs 12 residues. This chain's CDR3 is CSVPGGGHEQFF. The CDR3 DNA sequence: TGCAGCGTGCCCGGGGGGGGCCATGAGCAGTTCTTC.

The CDR3 bases are TGTGCCAGCAGCGATAGCGGGATGTTTGAGACCCAGTACTTC. The encoded protein is CASSDSGMFETQYF. This sequence joins TRBV7-6 and TRBJ2-5; TRBD2 aligns across 8 bases. CDR3 size: 14 residues. The germline CDR1 and CDR2 sequences are SGHVS and FNYEAQ. J was trimmed by 5 bases and V by 5 bases; bases with no gene match: 7.

Concerning this clone: One end of the junction fails to match germline, which may point to a read error. This chain uses TRBV14 with TRBJ1-4; D may be TRBD1 (5 bases). The germline gives CDR1 SGHDN, CDR2 FVKESK. The CDR3 is made up of 10 amino acids. CDR3 nucleotides: TGTGCCAGCAGCCAAGTCGGACATGTTTTT. It yields the protein CASSQVGHVF.